The text below deals with one T cell receptor (beta chain). Its antigen is unidentified. The CDR3 consists of 18 residues. V gave up 0 bases and J gave up 2 bases; unmatched junction bases: 13. Per germline, CDR1 DFQATT and CDR2 SNEGSKA (reference sequence). TCR beta CDR3 regions were amplified from RNA transcripts. The study used the HTBI primer set for a first-round RT-PCR of the TCR CDR3. MiXCR, applied by TCRdb to the multiplex PCR reads, yields one record per CDR3 protein. The sample holds about 590,000 distinct CDR3 sequences, approximately 15% seen once. This record belongs to a study of T cells in Graves' hyperthyroidism and ophthalmopathy. Study conclusions and caveats: Blood held most thyroid clonotypes expanded above 0.001 frequency.

For ophthalmopathy patients, the Clinical Activity Score was at least 3 and the NOSPECS grade at least 4; duration was under 3 months. For the diagnoses, clinical symptoms, serum thyroxine and TRAb, thyroid ultrasound and orbital computed tomography were used. Extraction of PBMCs used 8.5 to 10 ml of fresh peripheral blood. The TCR sequence derives from a woman between 18 and 29 years old with Graves' ophthalmopathy. The chain uses TRBV20-1 and TRBJ2-1; 7 bases are shared with TRBD2. The sequenced sample was blood. In DNA, the CDR3 is TGCAGTGCTAGAGATTCAAGCGGGGTCGATTTCGCCTACAATGAGCAGTTCTTC. This encodes CSARDSSGVDFAYNEQFF.